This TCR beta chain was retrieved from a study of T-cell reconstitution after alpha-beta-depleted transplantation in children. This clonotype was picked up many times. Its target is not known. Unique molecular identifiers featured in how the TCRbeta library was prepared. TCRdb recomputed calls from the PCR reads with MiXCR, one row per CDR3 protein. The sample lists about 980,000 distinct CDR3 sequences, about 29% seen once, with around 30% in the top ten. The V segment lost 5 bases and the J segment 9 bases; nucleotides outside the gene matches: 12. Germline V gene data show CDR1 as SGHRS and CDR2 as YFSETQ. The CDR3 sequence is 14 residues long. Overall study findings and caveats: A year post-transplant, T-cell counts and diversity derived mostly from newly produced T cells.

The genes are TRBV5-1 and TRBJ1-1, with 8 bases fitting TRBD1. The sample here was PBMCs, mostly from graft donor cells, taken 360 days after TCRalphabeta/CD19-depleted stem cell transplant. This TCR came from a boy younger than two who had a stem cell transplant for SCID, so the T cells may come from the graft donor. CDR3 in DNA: TGCGCCAGCAGTTACGACAGGGGTGACGAAAAAGCTTTCTTT. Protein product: CASSYDRGDEKAFF.